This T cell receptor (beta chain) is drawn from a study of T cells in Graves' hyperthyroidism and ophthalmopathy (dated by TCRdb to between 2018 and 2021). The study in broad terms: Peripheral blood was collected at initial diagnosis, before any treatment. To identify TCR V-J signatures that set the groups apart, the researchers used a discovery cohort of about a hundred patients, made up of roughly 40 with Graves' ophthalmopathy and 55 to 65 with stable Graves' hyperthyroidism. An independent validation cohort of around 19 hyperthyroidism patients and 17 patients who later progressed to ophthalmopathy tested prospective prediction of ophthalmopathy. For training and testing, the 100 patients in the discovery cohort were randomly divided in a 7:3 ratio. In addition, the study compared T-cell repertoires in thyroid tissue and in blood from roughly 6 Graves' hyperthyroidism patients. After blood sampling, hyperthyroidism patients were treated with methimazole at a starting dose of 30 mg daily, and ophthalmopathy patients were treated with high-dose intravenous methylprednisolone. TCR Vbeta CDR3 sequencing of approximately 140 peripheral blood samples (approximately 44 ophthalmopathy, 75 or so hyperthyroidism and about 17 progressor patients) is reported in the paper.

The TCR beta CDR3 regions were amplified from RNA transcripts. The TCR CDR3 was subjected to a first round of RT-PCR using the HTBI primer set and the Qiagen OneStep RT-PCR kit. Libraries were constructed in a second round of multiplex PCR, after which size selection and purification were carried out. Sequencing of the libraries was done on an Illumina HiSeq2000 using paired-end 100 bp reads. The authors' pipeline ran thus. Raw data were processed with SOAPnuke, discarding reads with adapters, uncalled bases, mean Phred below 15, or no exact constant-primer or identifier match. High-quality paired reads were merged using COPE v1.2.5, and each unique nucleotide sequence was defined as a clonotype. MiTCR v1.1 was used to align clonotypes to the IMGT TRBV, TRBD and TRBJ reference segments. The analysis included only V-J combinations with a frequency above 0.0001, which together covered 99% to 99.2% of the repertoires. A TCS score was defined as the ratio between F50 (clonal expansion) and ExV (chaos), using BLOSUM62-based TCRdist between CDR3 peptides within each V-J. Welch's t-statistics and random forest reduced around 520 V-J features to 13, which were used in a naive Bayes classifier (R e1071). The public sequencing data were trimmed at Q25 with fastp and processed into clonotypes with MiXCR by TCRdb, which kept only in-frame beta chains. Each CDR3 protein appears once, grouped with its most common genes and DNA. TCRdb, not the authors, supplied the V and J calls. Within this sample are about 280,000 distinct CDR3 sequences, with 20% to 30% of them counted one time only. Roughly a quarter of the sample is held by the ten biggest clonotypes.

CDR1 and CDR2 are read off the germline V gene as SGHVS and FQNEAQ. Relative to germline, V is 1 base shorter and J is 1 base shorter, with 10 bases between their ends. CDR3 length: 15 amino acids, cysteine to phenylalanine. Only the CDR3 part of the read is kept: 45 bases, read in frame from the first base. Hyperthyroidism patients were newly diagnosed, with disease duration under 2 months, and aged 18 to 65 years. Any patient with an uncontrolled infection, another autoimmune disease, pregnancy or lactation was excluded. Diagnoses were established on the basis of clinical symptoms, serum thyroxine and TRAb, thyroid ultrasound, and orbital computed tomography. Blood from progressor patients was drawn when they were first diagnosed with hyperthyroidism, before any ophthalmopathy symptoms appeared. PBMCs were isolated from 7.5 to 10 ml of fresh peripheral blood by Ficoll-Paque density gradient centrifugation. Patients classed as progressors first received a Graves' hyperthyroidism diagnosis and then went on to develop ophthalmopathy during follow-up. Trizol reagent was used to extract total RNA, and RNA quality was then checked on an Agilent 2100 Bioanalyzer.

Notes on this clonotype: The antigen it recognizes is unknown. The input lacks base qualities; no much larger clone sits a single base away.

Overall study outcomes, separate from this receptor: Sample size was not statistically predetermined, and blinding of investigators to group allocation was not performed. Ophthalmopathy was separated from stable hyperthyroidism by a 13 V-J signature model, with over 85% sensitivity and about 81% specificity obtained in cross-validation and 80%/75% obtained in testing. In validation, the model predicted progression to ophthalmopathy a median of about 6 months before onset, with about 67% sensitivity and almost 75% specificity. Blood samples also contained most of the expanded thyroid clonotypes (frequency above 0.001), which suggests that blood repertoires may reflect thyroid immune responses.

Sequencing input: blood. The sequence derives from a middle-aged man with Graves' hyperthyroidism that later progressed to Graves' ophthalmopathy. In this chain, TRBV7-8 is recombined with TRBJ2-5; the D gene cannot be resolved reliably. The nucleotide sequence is TGTGCCAGCAGCTTAGGGAGCTCTAGCCAAGAGACCCAGTACTTC. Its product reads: CASSLGSSSQETQYF.